What follows is one TCR beta chain and its context. This clonotype was seen at least ten times. No cognate antigen has been identified for it. Within one base of it there is no much larger clone, and no base qualities were kept. This record comes from a study of identical twins (dated by TCRdb to about 2016). About the full investigation: To test whether fetal clonotypes persist, the study used deep sequencing on TCR alpha and beta repertoires from monozygotic twins, unrelated adults of various ages, and cord blood. To rule out contamination, replicate twin experiments were performed at different times with different library preparation protocols.

From a lookup of the germline V gene (reference sequence), CDR1 and CDR2 are SSHAT and FNYEAQ. The CDR3, from cysteine to phenylalanine, totals 13 residues. Only CDR3 DNA is held: 39 bases, read in frame from base 1. Every donor was a healthy Caucasian. Three pairs of female monozygotic twins, all aged roughly 18 to 29 years, were included in the twin cohort. The RNA used for TCR libraries was isolated from peripheral blood mononuclear cells. Overall study outcomes, separate from this receptor: Conclusions relied on cross-sectional statistical analysis, since the same donors could not be followed over many years. Zero-insertion analyses could be partly confounded by invariant T cells such as MAIT and iNKT, although diverse VJ usage argued against such confounding for most clonotypes. A weaker excess of twin sharing was found in beta out-of-frame sequences because the signal-to-noise ratio was lowered by fewer shared sequences. Out-of-frame TCR alpha sequences shared between twins showed an excess of low generation-probability sequences compared with coincidental sharing between unrelated individuals. In monozygotic twins, recombination models systematically underestimated out-of-frame TCR alpha sharing, but the models matched the sharing seen between unrelated individuals. Fewer insertions were carried by abundant cord blood beta clonotypes; a weaker similar trend was observed in young adult naive repertoires, while no such trend was observed in memory repertoires.

Libraries were prepared through 5' RACE. Sequencing relied on an Illumina HiSeq 2000. A universal primer binding site was added through template switching, and the final cDNA carried a unique molecular identifier so that TCR cDNA molecules could be counted accurately. Specific primers in the conserved constant-segment region were used to synthesize first-strand cDNA for the TCR alpha and beta chains. To control for contamination, every cDNA library carried two barcodes: a SMART-Mk sample barcode plus Illumina barcodes. TruSeq adapter sequences, together with Illumina sample barcodes, were added in two successive PCR steps. Sequencing of the TCR alpha and beta cDNA libraries was done on the Illumina HiSeq platform using custom primers. The study's processing was this. Raw reads were processed with MiGEC to extract unique molecular identifiers, and MiXCR was used to determine CDR3 positions. For each individual, recombination models were inferred using an EM algorithm with the repgenHMM and IGoR tools. The analysis of shared clonotypes was done with the tcR package in R, with sharing normalized by the product of cloneset sizes. Out-of-frame nonproductive sequences were analyzed to study raw recombination free of thymic and clonal selection effects. TCRdb itself trimmed the public reads at Q25 with fastp, ran MiXCR and retained productive beta chains. Every distinct CDR3 protein forms one entry, paired with its most common genes and DNA. The V and J calls reflect TCRdb's pipeline rather than the authors' work. The sample records approximately 600,000 distinct CDR3 sequences, just under 10% of which are singletons. Of the sample, around 3.2% is held by the ten largest clones.

The same sample was also studied in work on yellow fever vaccine responses in identical twins. Reported in the second study: The T cell response to vaccination in identical twins was reported by the authors to appear partly convergent and partly personalized. The study precisely tracked vaccine-responding T cell clones in identical twins.

The rearrangement combines TRBV7-7 with TRBJ2-5; a weak D assignment points to TRBD2 (6 bases agree). The specimen sequenced was PBMCs. This TCR derives from a woman under 30 in good health. CDR3 loop: CERRLARVETQYF. DNA sequence: TGTGAACGACGGCTAGCGCGAGTTGAGACCCAGTACTTC.